This passage covers 13 T cell receptor beta chains from one sample sequenced in a study of T cells in Graves' hyperthyroidism and ophthalmopathy. There were TCR beta CDR3 regions amplified from RNA transcripts. The HTBI primer set served for first-round RT-PCR of the TCR CDR3. TCRdb re-called the multiplex PCR reads with MiXCR, one entry per CDR3 protein. In the table there are 450,000 to 650,000 distinct CDR3 sequences, 20% to 25% of which are singletons. Input material: blood. These receptors were taken from a man aged 18 to 35 with Graves' hyperthyroidism.

This clonotype was detected ten times or more. This sequence joins TRBV12-3 or TRBV12-4 and TRBJ1-3, with D possibly matching TRBD1 (6 bases). Trimming stripped 5 bases from V and 3 bases from J, with 14 bases between. CDR3 size: 15 residues. The CDR3, as DNA: TGTGCCAGCAGTCCATACAGGGCGGTTGGAAACACCATATATTTT. Residues: CASSPYRAVGNTIYF.

The chain carries TRBV12-3 or TRBV12-4 and TRBJ1-2; tentatively, D is TRBD1 (5 bases). Trimming took off 5 bases at V and 3 bases at J, with 10 bases between the two ends. This CDR3 contains 13 residues. The CDR3 nucleotides read TGTGCCAGCAGTAATCAGGGTCACTATGGCTACACCTTC. Protein sequence: CASSNQGHYGYTF.

The chain combines TRBV6-1 with TRBJ1-2, with 9 bases matching TRBD1. J lost 0 bases, V lost 7 bases, and 3 bases had no gene match. The V gene's germline CDR1 is MNHNS and CDR2 SASEGT. This CDR3 has 14 residues. Written as DNA, the CDR3 is TGTGCCAGCACCCGGACAGGGGCTAACTATGGCTACACCTTC. Encoded protein: CASTRTGANYGYTF.

This clonotype was counted ten times or more. This sequence joins TRBV7-9 and TRBJ2-7; weak D call: TRBD2 (5 bases). Germline loops: CDR1 SEHNR, CDR2 FQNEAQ (reference sequence). CDR3 size: 13 residues. The V gene lost 5 bases and the J gene lost 5 bases, with 13 bases spanning the gap. The CDR3 region has the DNA TGTGCCAGCAGCCCAGGACTCATCCACGAGCAGTACTTC. This sequence encodes CASSPGLIHEQYF.

This clonotype was seen a handful of times. The rearrangement links TRBV10-3 to TRBJ1-3, with TRBD1 as a possible D gene (6 bases). The germline gives CDR1 ENHRY, CDR2 SYGVKD. The CDR3 spans 12 residues. V shed 9 bases and J shed 4 bases, with 10 bases lying between them. The CDR3 nucleotides read TGTGCCATACAGGGATCAGGAAACACCATATATTTT. Its protein is CAIQGSGNTIYF.

In its sample, this clonotype was seen many times. CDR3 region: CSARSSLQETQYF. In DNA form, the CDR3 reads TGCAGTGCTAGGAGCAGCTTACAAGAGACCCAGTACTTC. The chain has TRBV20-1 and TRBJ2-5, with D unclear. This CDR3 contains 13 residues. Germline values: CDR1 DFQATT, CDR2 SNEGSKA (reference sequence). Trimming shortened V by 3 bases and J by 2 bases, and 10 bases separated the two germline ends.

As DNA, the CDR3 is TGTGCCACCAGCATAGGACAGGGAGTAAGCGAGACCCAGTACTTC. This sequence encodes CATSIGQGVSETQYF. This chain uses TRBV15 with TRBJ2-5; TRBD1 aligns across 8 bases. The germline CDR1 and CDR2 sequences are LNHNV and YYDKDF (reference sequence). V gave up 4 bases and J gave up 5 bases; unmatched junction bases: 9. The CDR3 runs 15 residues.

The chain uses TRBV20-1 and TRBJ1-1; 7 bases align to TRBD1. CDR3 size: 14 residues. The germline gives CDR1 DFQATT, CDR2 SNEGSKA (reference sequence). The ends lost 6 bases at V and 3 bases at J; junction bases unmatched: 10. In nucleotides, the CDR3 is TGCAGTGCCCCCACCGGACAGGATTACACTGAAGCTTTCTTT. Translating gives CSAPTGQDYTEAFF.

This clonotype was detected only once. A much larger clonotype is one base distant, so this may be a read error. V is TRBV6-1 and J is TRBJ2-7; D is undetermined. Trimming took 6 bases from V and 1 from J, leaving 7 bases between them. The CDR3 sequence is 12 residues long. The V gene's germline CDR1 is MNHNS and CDR2 SASEGT. CDR3 bases: TGTGCCAGCAGGGCGGTATCCTACGAGCAGTACTTC. The encoded protein is CASRAVSYEQYF.

This clonotype was picked up many times. This sequence joins TRBV10-3 and TRBJ1-5; D is undetermined. Trimming took 3 bases from V and 3 from J, leaving 12 bases between them. This CDR3 has 15 amino acids. Germline CDR1 and CDR2: ENHRY and SYGVKD. The CDR3 DNA reads as TGTGCCATCAGTGATGGGTCAACTACCAATCAGCCCCAGCATTTT. This codes for CAISDGSTTNQPQHF.

This clonotype has just a few counts. V usage is TRBV12-3 or TRBV12-4 and J usage is TRBJ1-1, with D possibly matching TRBD1 (6 bases). This CDR3 spans 16 amino acids. V was pared by 5 bases and J by 1 base, with 17 bases between. The CDR3 protein is CASSPRGRGTNTEAFF. The CDR3 nucleotides read TGTGCCAGCAGTCCTCGGGGCAGGGGAACGAACACTGAAGCTTTCTTT.

This clonotype was found many times. The chain is built from TRBV20-1 and TRBJ2-5; D is uncertain. The CDR3 runs to 13 residues. Between the trimmed V and J ends, which lost 7 bases and 2 bases, there was a span of 14 bases. Germline assignment: CDR1 DFQATT and CDR2 SNEGSKA (reference sequence). CDR3 residues: CSEGSRGQETQYF. In DNA, the CDR3 is TGCAGTGAAGGTTCTAGAGGACAAGAGACCCAGTACTTC.

This clonotype came up many times. This chain joins TRBV30 and TRBJ2-5; 12 bases are shared with TRBD2. Trimming at V came to 5 bases and at J to 2 bases, leaving 6 bases not matched to a gene. The CDR3 covers 15 residues. The germline V gene encodes CDR1 GTSNPN and CDR2 SVGIG (reference sequence). CDR3 DNA sequence: TGTGCCTGGGGCCTAGCGGGGGGGCTTCAAGAGACCCAGTACTTC. Protein product: CAWGLAGGLQETQYF.